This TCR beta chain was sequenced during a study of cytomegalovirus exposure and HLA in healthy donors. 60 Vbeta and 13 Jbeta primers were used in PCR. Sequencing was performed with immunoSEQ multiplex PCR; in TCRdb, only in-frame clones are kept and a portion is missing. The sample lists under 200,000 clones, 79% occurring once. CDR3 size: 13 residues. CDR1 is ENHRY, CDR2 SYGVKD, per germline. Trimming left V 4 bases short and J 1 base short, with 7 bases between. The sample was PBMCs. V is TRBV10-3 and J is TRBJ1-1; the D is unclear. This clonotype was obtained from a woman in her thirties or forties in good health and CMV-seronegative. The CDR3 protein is CAISGQENTEAFF. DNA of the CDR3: TGTGCCATCAGTGGGCAGGAGAACACTGAAGCTTTCTTT.